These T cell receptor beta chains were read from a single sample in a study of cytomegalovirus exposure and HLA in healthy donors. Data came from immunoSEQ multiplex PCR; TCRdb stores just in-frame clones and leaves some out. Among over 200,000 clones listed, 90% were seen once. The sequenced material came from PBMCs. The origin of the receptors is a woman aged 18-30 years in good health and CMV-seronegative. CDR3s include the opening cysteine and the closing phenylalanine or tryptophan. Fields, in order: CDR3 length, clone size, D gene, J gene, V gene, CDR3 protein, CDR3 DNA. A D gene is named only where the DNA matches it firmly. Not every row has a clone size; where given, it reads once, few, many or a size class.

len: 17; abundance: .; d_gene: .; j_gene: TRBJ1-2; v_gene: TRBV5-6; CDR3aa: CASSPNPPGRRDYGYTF; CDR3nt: TGTGCCAGCAGCCCGAACCCACCGGGTAGGAGGGACTATGGCTACACCTTC
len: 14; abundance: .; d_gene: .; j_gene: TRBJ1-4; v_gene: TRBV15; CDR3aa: CATSAGRLNEKLFF; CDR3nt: TGTGCCACCAGCGCGGGACGGCTGAATGAAAAACTGTTTTTT
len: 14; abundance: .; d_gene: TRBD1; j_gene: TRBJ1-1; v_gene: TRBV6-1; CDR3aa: CASRETGSKTEAFF; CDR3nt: TGTGCCAGCAGGGAGACAGGGAGTAAAACTGAAGCTTTCTTT
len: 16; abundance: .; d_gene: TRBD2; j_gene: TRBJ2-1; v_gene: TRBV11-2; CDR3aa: CASSSLLAGEYNEQFF; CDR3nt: TGTGCCAGCAGCTCGTTACTAGCGGGGGAGTACAATGAGCAGTTCTTC
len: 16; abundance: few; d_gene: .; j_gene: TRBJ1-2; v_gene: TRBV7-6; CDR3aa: CASSHGAAGDNYGYTF; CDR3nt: TGTGCCAGCAGCCATGGGGCGGCGGGGGACAACTATGGCTACACCTTC
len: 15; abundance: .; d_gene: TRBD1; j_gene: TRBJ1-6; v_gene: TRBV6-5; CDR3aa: CASSSPGTGNSPLHF; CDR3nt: TGTGCCAGCAGTTCCCCCGGGACAGGGAATTCACCCCTCCACTTT
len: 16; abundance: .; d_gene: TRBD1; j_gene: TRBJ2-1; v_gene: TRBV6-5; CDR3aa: CASSYSIGTGDNEQFF; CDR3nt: TGTGCCAGCAGTTACTCAATCGGGACAGGAGACAATGAGCAGTTCTTC
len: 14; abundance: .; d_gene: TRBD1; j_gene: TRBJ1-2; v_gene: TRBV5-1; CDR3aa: CASTLLQGPGGYTF; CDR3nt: TGCGCCAGCACCCTACTACAGGGGCCGGGTGGCTACACCTTC
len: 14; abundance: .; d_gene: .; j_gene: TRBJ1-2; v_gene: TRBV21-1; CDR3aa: CASSKVGGNYGYTF; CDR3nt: TGTGCCAGCAGCAAAGTTGGAGGGAACTATGGCTACACCTTC
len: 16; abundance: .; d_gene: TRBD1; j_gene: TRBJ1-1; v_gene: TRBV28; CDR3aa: CASSIGTGGPNTEAFF; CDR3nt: TGTGCCAGCAGTATTGGGACAGGGGGCCCGAACACTGAAGCTTTCTTT
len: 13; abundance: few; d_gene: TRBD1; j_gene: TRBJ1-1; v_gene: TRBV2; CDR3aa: CASSGQGNTEAFF; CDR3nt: TGTGCCAGCAGTGGACAGGGGAACACTGAAGCTTTCTTT
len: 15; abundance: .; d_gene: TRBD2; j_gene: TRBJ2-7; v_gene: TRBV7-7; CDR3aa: CASSPLAGDTYEQYF; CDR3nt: TGTGCTAGCAGCCCGCTAGCGGGGGACACCTACGAGCAGTACTTC
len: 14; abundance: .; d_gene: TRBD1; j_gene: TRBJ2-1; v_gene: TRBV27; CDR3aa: CASSLDRGRHEQFF; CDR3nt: TGTGCCAGCAGTTTGGACAGGGGGCGTCATGAGCAGTTCTTC
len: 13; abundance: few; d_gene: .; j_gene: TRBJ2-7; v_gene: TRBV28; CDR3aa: CASSLRLVPEQYF; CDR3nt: TGTGCCAGCAGTTTACGACTAGTACCCGAGCAGTACTTC
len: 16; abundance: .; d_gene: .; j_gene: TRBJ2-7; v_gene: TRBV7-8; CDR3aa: CASSPQAGPGIYEQYF; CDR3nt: TGTGCCAGCAGCCCTCAGGCAGGGCCCGGAATCTACGAGCAGTACTTC
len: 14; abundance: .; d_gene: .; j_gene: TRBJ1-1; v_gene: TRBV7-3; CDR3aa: CASSTGGEGTEAFF; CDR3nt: TGTGCCAGCAGCACCGGAGGGGAGGGCACTGAAGCTTTCTTT